This section outlines one T cell receptor (beta chain) sequence together with its context. Its target is unknown. These data belong to a study of Graves' ophthalmopathy and Graves' hyperthyroidism. The authors amplified TCR beta CDR3 regions, and they did so from RNA transcripts for repertoire sequencing. An opening RT-PCR round employed HTBI primers and preceded a second-round multiplex PCR. TCRdb re-called the multiplex PCR reads through MiXCR, storing one row per CDR3 protein. The data show about 420,000 distinct CDR3 sequences, more than 20% seen once. This CDR3 spans 18 amino acids. CDR1 KGHDR and CDR2 SFDVKD come from the germline V gene. Trimming took off 0 bases at V and 2 bases at J, with 18 bases between the two ends. Whole-study results and caveats: Blood shared most expanded thyroid clonotypes above 0.001 frequency.

Enrollment excluded any patients with other autoimmune diseases, uncontrolled infections, pregnancy or lactation. PBMCs were density-gradient isolated from roughly 10 ml fresh blood. The receptor's source is a woman younger than 30 with stable Graves' hyperthyroidism. This chain uses TRBV24-1 with TRBJ1-1; the D gene is possibly TRBD1 (6 bases). Sequencing used peripheral blood. CDR3 nucleotides: TGTGCCACCAGTGATTTGCCGCGAAATACGGACAGTAACACTGAAGCTTTCTTT. Translation gives CATSDLPRNTDSNTEAFF.